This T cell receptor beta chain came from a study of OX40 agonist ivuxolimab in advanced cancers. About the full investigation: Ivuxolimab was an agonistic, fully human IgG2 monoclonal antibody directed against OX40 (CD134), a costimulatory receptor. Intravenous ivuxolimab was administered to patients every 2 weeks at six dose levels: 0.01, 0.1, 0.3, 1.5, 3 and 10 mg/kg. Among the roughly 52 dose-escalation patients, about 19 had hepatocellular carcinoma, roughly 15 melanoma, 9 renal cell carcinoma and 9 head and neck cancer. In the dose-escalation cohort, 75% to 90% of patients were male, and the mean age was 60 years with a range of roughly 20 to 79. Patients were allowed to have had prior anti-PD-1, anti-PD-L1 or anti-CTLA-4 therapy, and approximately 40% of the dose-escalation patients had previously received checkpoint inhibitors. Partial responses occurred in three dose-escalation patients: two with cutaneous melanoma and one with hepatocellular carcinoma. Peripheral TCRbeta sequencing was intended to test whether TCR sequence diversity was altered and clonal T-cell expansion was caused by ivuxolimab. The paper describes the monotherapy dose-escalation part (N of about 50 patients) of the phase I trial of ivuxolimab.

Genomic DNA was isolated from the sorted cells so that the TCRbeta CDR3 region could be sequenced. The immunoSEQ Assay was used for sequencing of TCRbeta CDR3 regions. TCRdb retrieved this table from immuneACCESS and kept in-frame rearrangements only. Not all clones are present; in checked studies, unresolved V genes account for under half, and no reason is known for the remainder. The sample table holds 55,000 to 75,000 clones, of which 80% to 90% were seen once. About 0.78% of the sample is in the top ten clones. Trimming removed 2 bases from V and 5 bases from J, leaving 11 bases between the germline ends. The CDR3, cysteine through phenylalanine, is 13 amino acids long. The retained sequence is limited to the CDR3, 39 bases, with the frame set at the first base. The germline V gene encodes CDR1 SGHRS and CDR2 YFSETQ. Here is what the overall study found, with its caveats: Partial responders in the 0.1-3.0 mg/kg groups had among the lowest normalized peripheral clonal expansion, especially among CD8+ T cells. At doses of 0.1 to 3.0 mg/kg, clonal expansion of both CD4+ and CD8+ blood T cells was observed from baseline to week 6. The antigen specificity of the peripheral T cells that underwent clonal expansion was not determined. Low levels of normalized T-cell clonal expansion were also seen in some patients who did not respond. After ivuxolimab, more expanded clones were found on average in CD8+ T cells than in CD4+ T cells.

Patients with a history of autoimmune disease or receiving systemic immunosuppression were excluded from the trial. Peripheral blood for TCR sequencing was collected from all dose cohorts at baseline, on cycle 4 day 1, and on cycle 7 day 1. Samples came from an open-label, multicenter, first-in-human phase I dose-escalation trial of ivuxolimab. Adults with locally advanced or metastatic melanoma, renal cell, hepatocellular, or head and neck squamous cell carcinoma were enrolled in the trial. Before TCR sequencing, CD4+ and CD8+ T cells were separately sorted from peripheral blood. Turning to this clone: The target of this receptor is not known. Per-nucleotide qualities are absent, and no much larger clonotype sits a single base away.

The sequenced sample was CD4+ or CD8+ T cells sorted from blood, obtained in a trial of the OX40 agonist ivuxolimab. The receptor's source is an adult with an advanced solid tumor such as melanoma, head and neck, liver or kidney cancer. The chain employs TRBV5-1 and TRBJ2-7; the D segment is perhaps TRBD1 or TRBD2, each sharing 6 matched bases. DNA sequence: TGCGCCAGCAGCTTCGGGGGCCGGAACGAGCAGTACTTC. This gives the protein CASSFGGRNEQYF.